A selection of T cell receptor beta chains follows, all from one sample in a study of T cells in Graves' hyperthyroidism and ophthalmopathy. TCRdb reanalysed the multiplex PCR reads using MiXCR and keeps one entry per CDR3 protein. The sample has roughly 640,000 distinct CDR3 sequences; about a sixth are singletons. The sequenced sample consisted of blood. The receptor source for this set is a woman aged 40 to 50 with Graves' ophthalmopathy. Both conserved end residues are part of each CDR3. The order of the fields is J gene, V gene, D gene, clone size, CDR3 protein, CDR3 DNA. D genes are given only for firm matches. The size of a clone is reported for some rows only, either as once, few or many, or as a class for expanded clones.

j_call: TRBJ2-1; v_call: TRBV6-1; d_call: TRBD2; clone_size: few; cdr3_aa: CASSRTPGGDEQFF; cdr3_nt: TGTGCCAGCAGTAGGACTCCGGGGGGGGATGAGCAGTTCTTC
j_call: TRBJ2-6; v_call: TRBV29-1; d_call: .; clone_size: .; cdr3_aa: CSASSGANVLTF; cdr3_nt: TGCAGCGCGTCCTCTGGGGCCAACGTCCTGACTTTC
j_call: TRBJ2-7; v_call: TRBV30; d_call: .; clone_size: many; cdr3_aa: CAWTGGGEQYF; cdr3_nt: TGTGCCTGGACAGGGGGAGGCGAGCAGTACTTC
j_call: TRBJ2-5; v_call: TRBV7-2; d_call: .; clone_size: .; cdr3_aa: CASSTHRPSAQETQYF; cdr3_nt: TGTGCCAGCAGCACCCACCGACCTAGCGCCCAAGAGACCCAGTACTTC
j_call: TRBJ1-2; v_call: TRBV12-3/TRBV12-4; d_call: .; clone_size: many; cdr3_aa: CATSGGSRNYGYTF; cdr3_nt: TGTGCCACCAGCGGCGGCAGCAGGAACTATGGCTACACCTTC
j_call: TRBJ2-1; v_call: TRBV4-3; d_call: .; clone_size: once; cdr3_aa: CASSLLPVEKRFF; cdr3_nt: TGCGCCAGCAGCCTCCTCCCGGTAGAGAAACGGTTCTTC
j_call: TRBJ1-5; v_call: TRBV19; d_call: .; clone_size: few; cdr3_aa: CASSMTGGGNQPQHF; cdr3_nt: TGTGCCAGTAGTATGACGGGGGGGGGGAATCAGCCCCAGCATTTT
j_call: TRBJ2-7; v_call: TRBV5-1; d_call: TRBD2; clone_size: many; cdr3_aa: CASSSTRAGGLEQYF; cdr3_nt: TGCGCCAGCAGCTCAACAAGAGCGGGAGGCCTCGAGCAGTACTTC
j_call: TRBJ2-2; v_call: TRBV6-1; d_call: TRBD2; clone_size: .; cdr3_aa: CASSEFTSGNTGELFF; cdr3_nt: TGTGCCAGCAGTGAATTTACTAGCGGGAATACCGGGGAGCTGTTTTTT
j_call: TRBJ2-3; v_call: TRBV5-1; d_call: TRBD2; clone_size: many; cdr3_aa: CASRPGGERGVDTQYF; cdr3_nt: TGCGCCAGCAGACCTGGAGGGGAGCGGGGCGTAGATACGCAGTATTTT
j_call: TRBJ1-6; v_call: TRBV3-1; d_call: .; clone_size: many; cdr3_aa: CASSQVPGPPLHF; cdr3_nt: TGTGCCAGCAGCCAGGTCCCAGGTCCACCCCTCCACTTT
j_call: TRBJ2-7; v_call: TRBV5-5; d_call: .; clone_size: many; cdr3_aa: CASSLIGPEQYF; cdr3_nt: TGTGCCAGCAGCTTAATCGGTCCCGAGCAGTACTTC
j_call: TRBJ2-2; v_call: TRBV7-9; d_call: .; clone_size: .; cdr3_aa: CATSGLDSGELFF; cdr3_nt: TGTGCCACCTCGGGTCTGGATAGCGGGGAGCTGTTTTTT
j_call: TRBJ2-3; v_call: TRBV5-1; d_call: .; clone_size: .; cdr3_aa: CASSLGVGDDTQYF; cdr3_nt: TGCGCCAGCAGCTTGGGGGTTGGGGACGATACGCAGTATTTT
j_call: TRBJ2-1; v_call: TRBV19; d_call: .; clone_size: many; cdr3_aa: CASSIYNEQFF; cdr3_nt: TGTGCCAGCAGCATATACAATGAGCAGTTCTTC
j_call: TRBJ1-1; v_call: TRBV12-3/TRBV12-4; d_call: .; clone_size: .; cdr3_aa: CASSLHRENTEAFF; cdr3_nt: TGTGCCAGCAGTTTACATCGGGAGAACACTGAAGCTTTCTTT
j_call: TRBJ2-6; v_call: TRBV30; d_call: TRBD2; clone_size: .; cdr3_aa: CAWAGDSTFNVLTF; cdr3_nt: TGTGCCTGGGCGGGGGACTCCACTTTCAACGTCCTGACTTTC
j_call: TRBJ2-7; v_call: TRBV7-3; d_call: .; clone_size: many; cdr3_aa: CASSLSSLTSYEQYF; cdr3_nt: TGTGCCAGCAGCTTATCATCACTAACTTCCTACGAGCAGTACTTC
j_call: TRBJ2-7; v_call: TRBV28; d_call: .; clone_size: many; cdr3_aa: CASSLGGYQQYF; cdr3_nt: TGTGCCAGCAGTTTAGGCGGCTACCAGCAGTACTTC
j_call: TRBJ2-3; v_call: TRBV28; d_call: .; clone_size: .; cdr3_aa: CASSWNRGTSTDTQYF; cdr3_nt: TGTGCCAGCAGTTGGAATCGCGGTACTAGCACAGATACGCAGTATTTT
j_call: TRBJ2-1; v_call: TRBV3-1; d_call: TRBD2; clone_size: many; cdr3_aa: CASSQRSGGAYNEQFF; cdr3_nt: TGTGCCAGCAGCCAACGTAGCGGGGGGGCTTACAATGAGCAGTTCTTC
j_call: TRBJ2-7; v_call: TRBV28; d_call: TRBD1; clone_size: .; cdr3_aa: CASSSMDRASYEQYF; cdr3_nt: TGTGCCAGCAGCTCGATGGACAGGGCCTCCTACGAGCAGTACTTC